The 22 T cell receptor beta chains reported below all come from one sample, sequenced in a study of blood T cell repertoires in COVID-19. Repertoires were generated with immunoSEQ multiplex PCR, while TCRdb's copy carries only in-frame clones and drops some. The profile shows over 130,000 clones, just under 90% of them singletons. What was sequenced was peripheral blood. All receptors derive from a woman older than 75 with acute or convalescent COVID-19.

The chain recombines TRBV5-1 with TRBJ2-1, with TRBD2 matching over 13 bases. This CDR3 region has 14 residues. J was trimmed by 7 bases and V by 5 bases; bases with no gene match: 3. From germline, CDR1 is SGHRS and CDR2 YFSETQ. The CDR3 DNA follows: TGCGCCAGCAGTGCGACTAGCGGGGGGAATGAGCAGTTCTTC. It is translated as CASSATSGGNEQFF. Drawing the rest from reference TRBV5-1 and TRBJ2-1, the complete variable domain is KAGVTQTPRYLIKTRGQQVTLSCSPISGHRSVSWYQQTPGQGLQFLFEYFSETQRNKGNFPGRFSGRQFSNSRSEMNVSTLELGDSALYLCASSATSGGNEQFFGPGTRLTVL.

J is TRBJ1-4 and V is TRBV2, with 8 bases matching TRBD1. The germline gives CDR1 SNHLY, CDR2 FYNNEI. Losses at the gene ends were 6 bases for V and 3 bases for J; bases not matched to a gene: 6. The CDR3 has 15 amino acids. CDR3 coding DNA: TGTGCCAGCAGGGACAGGGAGGTCCCTAATGAAAAACTGTTTTTT. This sequence encodes CASRDREVPNEKLFF. Using reference TRBV2 and TRBJ1-4 for the parts outside the CDR3, the full variable domain is EPEVTQTPSHQVTQMGQEVILRCVPISNHLYFYWYRQILGQKVEFLVSFYNNEISEKSEIFDDQFSVERPDGSNFTLKIRSTKLEDSAMYFCASRDREVPNEKLFFGSGTQLSVL.

The chain carries TRBV30 and TRBJ1-1; 10 bases line up with TRBD1. The ends lost 3 bases at V and 0 bases at J; junction bases unmatched: 7. Germline V gene lookup returns CDR1 GTSNPN and CDR2 SVGIG (reference sequence). There are 16 residues in the CDR3. This chain's CDR3 is CAWSGTGEGMNTEAFF. CDR3 sequence (DNA): TGTGCCTGGAGCGGGACAGGGGAGGGGATGAACACTGAAGCTTTCTTT.

This clone was picked up one time. J is TRBJ1-3 and V is TRBV3-1 (or the pseudogene TRBV3-2); D is unresolved. The CDR3 is made up of 14 amino acids. V dropped 2 bases and J dropped 2 bases, with 7 bases sitting between them. Germline CDR1 and CDR2: LGHDT and YNNKEL (reference sequence). The DNA for the CDR3 is TGTGCCAGCAGCCAACTCGGGACTGGAAACACCATATATTTT. Translating it yields CASSQLGTGNTIYF.

The V gene is TRBV11-2, the J gene TRBJ2-3, with D possibly matching TRBD1 (6 bases). The CDR3 has 14 amino acids. CDR1 and CDR2 from the germline V gene are SGHAT and FQNNGV. Trimming cost V 5 bases and J 3 bases, with 12 bases left between them. The CDR3 region has the DNA TGTGCCAGCAGCATTGGACAGAGAACAGATACGCAGTATTTT. Protein: CASSIGQRTDTQYF. Using reference TRBV11-2 and TRBJ2-3 for the parts outside the CDR3, the full variable domain is EAGVAQSPRYKIIEKRQSVAFWCNPISGHATLYWYQQILGQGPKLLIQFQNNGVVDDSQLPKDRFSAERLKGVDSTLKIQPAKLEDSAVYLCASSIGQRTDTQYFGPGTRLTVL.

The chain links TRBV5-1 to TRBJ2-7, with a weak D call TRBD1 (6 bases). CDR3 length equals 15 residues. Trimming stripped 4 bases from V and 3 bases from J, with 17 bases between. Germline V gene data show CDR1 as SGHRS and CDR2 as YFSETQ. The CDR3 loop reads CASSLETGARYEQYF. CDR3 in DNA: TGCGCCAGCAGCCTTGAGACAGGAGCCCGCTACGAGCAGTACTTC.

V gene TRBV7-8 combines with J gene TRBJ2-1; 11 nucleotides line up with TRBD2. CDR3 size: 16 residues. V gave up 5 bases and J gave up 3 bases; unmatched junction bases: 6. The germline gives CDR1 SGHVS, CDR2 FQNEAQ. The CDR3 loop reads CASSPRLAGIYNEQFF. The DNA for the CDR3 is TGTGCCAGCAGCCCCAGACTAGCGGGGATCTACAATGAGCAGTTCTTC.

This chain uses TRBV28 with TRBJ1-1; no firm D call. This CDR3 is built from 13 residues. The germline CDR1 and CDR2 sequences are MDHEN and SYDVKM. Trimming took off 2 bases at V and 6 bases at J, with 10 bases between the two ends. The CDR3 sequence: CASSLTHLPEAFF. The CDR3 nucleotides are TGTGCCAGCAGTTTAACACATCTGCCTGAAGCTTTCTTT.

The chain links TRBV12-3 or TRBV12-4 to TRBJ1-1; TRBD1 matches 8 bases. The CDR3 spans 13 residues. Trimming took 4 bases from V and 4 from J; bases not matched to a gene: 2. The CDR3 region has the DNA TGTGCCAGCAGTTGGACAGGGCTCACTGAAGCTTTCTTT. Protein sequence: CASSWTGLTEAFF.

This clone was seen a single time. The gene calls are TRBV5-1 and TRBJ1-3, with D unclear. Trimming cost V 0 bases and J 0 bases, with 10 bases left between them. This CDR3 comprises 16 residues. Germline V gives CDR1 SGHRS, CDR2 YFSETQ. The CDR3 loop is CASSLGGSDSGNTIYF. The CDR3 DNA is TGCGCCAGCAGCTTGGGAGGATCTGACTCTGGAAACACCATATATTTT.

The rearrangement joins TRBV4-2 to TRBJ2-4; a weak D match, TRBD1 (6 bases). Trimming left V 3 bases short and J 0 bases short, with 9 bases between. The CDR3 consists of 15 residues. Germline CDR1 LGHNA, CDR2 YNFKEQ. CDR3 sequence reads: CASSQGDTAKNIQYF. The CDR3 DNA follows: TGTGCCAGCAGCCAGGGGGACACAGCCAAAAACATTCAGTACTTC.

The gene calls are TRBV7-3 and TRBJ1-1; D is ambiguous. V lost 3 bases, J lost 0 bases, and 11 bases lay in between. This CDR3 region has 15 residues. CDR1 and CDR2 from the germline V gene are SGHTA and FQGTGA. CDR3 nucleotide sequence: TGTGCCAGCAGCTTGTCGGGATCCATGAACACTGAAGCTTTCTTT. Residues: CASSLSGSMNTEAFF.

This clone was detected only a few times. The genes are TRBV2 and TRBJ1-1, with 7 nucleotides matching TRBD1. This CDR3 is 13 amino acids long. The V and J ends lost 5 bases and 5 bases, in that order; junction bases with no gene match: 5. Germline lookup yields CDR1 SNHLY and CDR2 FYNNEI. CDR3 protein: CASSTGQQTEAFF. CDR3 in DNA: TGTGCCAGCAGTACGGGACAGCAGACTGAAGCTTTCTTT.

The chain has TRBV5-4 and TRBJ2-3; no clear D. The CDR3 sequence is 12 residues long. The V end was cut by 4 bases, the J end by 12 bases, with 15 bases between. In germline, CDR1 is SGHNT, CDR2 YYREEE (reference sequence). The CDR3 sequence: CASSLPVSTQYF. CDR3 DNA: TGTGCCAGCAGCCTACCGGTTTCTACTCAGTATTTT.

This sequence joins TRBV3-1 (or the pseudogene TRBV3-2) and TRBJ2-3; 16 bases align to TRBD2. CDR1 and CDR2 from the germline V gene are LGHDT and YNNKEL (reference sequence). Unmatched junction bases numbered 7, after V lost 4 bases and J lost 0 bases. This CDR3 contains 19 residues. The CDR3 protein is CASSRSGTSGGGSTDTQYF. Written as DNA, the CDR3 is TGTGCCAGCAGCCGTTCCGGGACTAGCGGGGGGGGTAGCACAGATACGCAGTATTTT.

The chain employs TRBV3-1 (or the pseudogene TRBV3-2) and TRBJ1-3, with a tentative D call TRBD1 (5 bases). Germline loops: CDR1 LGHDT, CDR2 YNNKEL (reference sequence). The CDR3 runs 13 residues. V was pared by 6 bases and J by 3 bases, with 9 bases between. The CDR3 loop is CASRWGVGNTIYF. The CDR3 coding sequence is TGTGCCAGCAGGTGGGGGGTTGGAAACACCATATATTTT.

CDR3 coding DNA: TGTGCCAGCAGCTTGTTGGGGCGCACCGGGGAGCTGTTTTTT. Translation: CASSLLGRTGELFF. This chain uses TRBV5-6 with TRBJ2-2; maybe TRBD1 (5 bases). V gave up 1 base and J gave up 4 bases, with 8 bases separating them. The CDR3 totals 14 residues. CDR1 is SGHDT, CDR2 YYEEEE, per germline.

This clone is a singleton in its sample. This chain uses TRBV7-2 with TRBJ2-1; possible D gene TRBD2, 5 bases. CDR1 and CDR2 (germline): SGHTA, FQGNSA. This CDR3 spans 13 amino acids. V was cut by 3 bases and J by 7 bases, with 10 bases left in between. CDR3 loop: CASSLARRNEQFF. The CDR3 DNA reads as TGTGCCAGCAGCTTGGCCAGGAGGAATGAGCAGTTCTTC.

This chain connects TRBV6-6 to TRBJ2-7, with a tentative D call TRBD1 (6 bases). V was cut by 8 bases and J by 7 bases, with 15 bases left in between. The CDR3 contains 12 residues. From germline, CDR1 is MNHNY and CDR2 SVGAGI (reference sequence). CDR3 protein: CASGTGPLEQYF. DNA of the CDR3: TGTGCCAGCGGCACAGGGCCTCTGGAGCAGTACTTC.

The chain carries TRBV18 and TRBJ1-4; no firm D call. The V and J ends lost 2 bases and 5 bases respectively, with 9 bases between them. The CDR3 is 14 amino acids. In germline, CDR1 is KGHSH, CDR2 LQKENI. The CDR3 nucleotides read TGTGCCAGCTCACCAACGGGAGTAAATGAAAAACTGTTTTTT. Its protein is CASSPTGVNEKLFF.

The rearrangement uses TRBV11-1 and TRBJ1-3; D remains ambiguous. The CDR3 spans 13 residues. The V end was cut by 3 bases, the J end by 0 bases, with 3 bases between. Germline V gene sequence: CDR1 SGHAT, CDR2 FQDESV (reference sequence). CDR3 protein: CASSFYSGNTIYF. For the CDR3, the DNA is TGTGCCAGCAGCTTCTACTCTGGAAACACCATATATTTT.

The gene calls are TRBV7-9 and TRBJ1-3, with TRBD1 matching 10 bases. This CDR3 contains 19 residues. From germline, CDR1 is SEHNR and CDR2 FQNEAQ (reference sequence). V dropped 0 bases and J dropped 0; count of bases not matched to a gene: 8. The chain's CDR3 is CASSLATGGSLSSGNTIYF. The CDR3 DNA follows: TGTGCCAGCAGCTTAGCGACAGGGGGCTCCCTTAGCTCTGGAAACACCATATATTTT.